This T cell receptor beta chain appears in the sequencing data of a study of T cell responses to AZD1222 COVID-19 vaccine. Profiling relied on immunoSEQ multiplex PCR, and the TCRdb table lists in-frame clones only, not all of them. The table records about 110,000 clones, 92% of them present only once. The germline V gene encodes CDR1 SGHAT and CDR2 FQDESV (reference sequence). The CDR3 covers 15 residues. V was shortened by 1 base and J by 2 bases, with 9 bases between the two germline ends. This receptor was taken from an adult in good health. Sequenced material: peripheral blood, taken on day 0 of AZD1222 vaccination. The V and J genes are TRBV11-1 and TRBJ1-3; D call uncertain. The CDR3 region is CASSLGGGTGNTIYF. CDR3 nucleotide sequence: TGTGCCAGCAGCTTAGGAGGCGGGACTGGAAACACCATATATTTT.